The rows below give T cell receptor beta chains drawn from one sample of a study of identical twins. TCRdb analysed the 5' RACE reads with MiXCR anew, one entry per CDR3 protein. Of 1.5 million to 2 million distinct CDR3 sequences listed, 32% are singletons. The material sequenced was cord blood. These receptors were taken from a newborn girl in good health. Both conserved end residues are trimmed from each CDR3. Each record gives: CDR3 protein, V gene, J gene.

ASSYHRAKETQY,TRBV6-5,TRBJ2-5
ASSSPITGVYEQY,TRBV27,TRBJ2-7
ARRGGNPSSSNQPQH,TRBV5-1,TRBJ1-5
ASSLWFMREGETQY,TRBV5-6,TRBJ2-5
ASSIARGDYGYT,TRBV19,TRBJ1-2
ASSMGRSSYEQY,TRBV19,TRBJ2-7
ASSWGPRTSGRSWQY,TRBV5-1,TRBJ2-7
ASSWGGRIYNEQF,TRBV5-6,TRBJ2-1
ASSLGSLGYGYT,TRBV28,TRBJ1-2
ASSEHGAGRETQY,TRBV25-1,TRBJ2-5
ASSQAATNTGELF,TRBV4-1,TRBJ2-2
ASSSQGAVTDTQY,TRBV11-2,TRBJ2-3
AISESRAYNEQF,TRBV10-3,TRBJ2-1
ASSQGRGGPDTQY,TRBV4-2,TRBJ2-3
ASGDLDYGYT,TRBV2,TRBJ1-2
ASRLASSGANVLT,TRBV5-4,TRBJ2-6
ASSYPMKDYEQY,TRBV6-2/TRBV6-3,TRBJ2-7
ASSPHLAKNIQY,TRBV18,TRBJ2-4
ASSLGPGGYT,TRBV7-9,TRBJ1-2
ASSQAMTNRDTQY,TRBV3-1,TRBJ2-3
ASSLELAGGPTHTQY,TRBV4-2,TRBJ2-3
SARPRRGNEQY,TRBV20-1,TRBJ2-7
ASSKMGTGELF,TRBV21-1,TRBJ2-2
ASSALGWPQH,TRBV6-1,TRBJ1-5
ASSLRQANTGELF,TRBV12-3/TRBV12-4,TRBJ2-2
ATSTANYGYT,TRBV24-1,TRBJ1-2
ASSPTAENIQY,TRBV18,TRBJ2-4
ARSYSTISGGYWNEQF,TRBV6-5,TRBJ2-1
ASSTKTGTDYGYT,TRBV11-2,TRBJ1-2
ASSYARGGEQF,TRBV12-3/TRBV12-4,TRBJ2-1
SAREGISGAF,TRBV20-1,TRBJ1-1
ASQGGRGSNEQF,TRBV28,TRBJ2-1
TSSQATDTQY,TRBV1,TRBJ2-3
ASSREGQTAYEQY,TRBV6-1,NA
AISESTDFAYEQY,TRBV10-3,TRBJ2-7
ASSEAWERHRNPNYGYT,TRBV2,TRBJ1-2
ASSVLAGVDEQF,TRBV9,TRBJ2-1
ASSKTETSTDTQY,TRBV5-1,TRBJ2-3
ASSPSKDRLDQPQH,TRBV19,TRBJ1-5
ASSEPTGTGGYEQY,TRBV25-1,TRBJ2-7
SARDGTRLIRIDNSPLH,TRBV20-1,TRBJ1-6
ASSDVDRGYGYT,TRBV6-5,TRBJ1-2
ASSYPNFEQF,TRBV6-6,TRBJ2-1
ASSWEQGQGGYT,TRBV7-9,TRBJ1-2
SEAGGPKETQY,TRBV20-1,TRBJ2-5
SAHASSTGELF,TRBV20-1,TRBJ2-2
ASSDTIYNEQF,TRBV21-1,TRBJ2-1
ASSVRQGQTQY,TRBV9,TRBJ2-5